One and the same sample provided the 10 T cell receptor beta chains below, sequenced in a study of regulatory dendritic cells for organ transplantation. Some clones are missing from TCRdb's copy, which holds only in-frame ones; the method was immunoSEQ multiplex PCR. The sample includes 25,000 to 35,000 clones, 60% to 80% of them seen just once. The sample comprised memory CD4+ T cells from blood. Subset described: CD45RO+ memory T cells. These receptors were taken from a human donor in good health.

The rearrangement joins TRBV7-8 to TRBJ1-4; D call uncertain. V shed 1 base and J shed 7 bases, with 19 bases lying between them. The CDR3 is 17 residues long. CDR1 and CDR2 from the germline V gene are SGHVS and FQNEAQ. CDR3 protein: CASSLDRAAGRGEKLFF. CDR3 DNA: TGTGCCAGCAGCTTAGATAGAGCGGCCGGACGTGGTGAAAAACTGTTTTTT. Full variable domain (rest looked up from reference TRBV7-8 and TRBJ1-4): GAGVSQSPRYKVAKRGQDVALRCDPISGHVSLFWYQQALGQGPEFLTYFQNEAQLDKSGLPSDRFFAERPEGSVSTLKIQRTQQEDSAVYLCASSLDRAAGRGEKLFFGSGTQLSVL.

V gene TRBV7-2 combines with J gene TRBJ1-1; TRBD1 might be the D (5 bases). V lost 7 bases and J 6 bases, leaving 18 bases between the germline ends. The CDR3 has 14 amino acids. The germline CDR1 and CDR2 sequences are SGHTA and FQGNSA. For the CDR3, the DNA is TGTGCCAGCACCTTGGACATTGAAGCTCCTGAAGCTTTCTTT. Amino acids: CASTLDIEAPEAFF.

With respect to this clone: This sample includes further DNA sequences coding for the same CDR3. The J gene is TRBJ2-1, the V gene TRBV7-2; D gene ambiguous. The germline V gene has CDR1 SGHTA and CDR2 FQGNSA. The ends were cut back, 2 bases at V and 7 bases at J, with 3 bases in the middle. The CDR3 has 11 residues. The CDR3, as DNA: TGTGCCAGCAGCTTATTGAATGAGCAGTTCTTC. Protein sequence: CASSLLNEQFF. Together with reference TRBV7-2 and TRBJ2-1, the CDR3 gives the full variable domain: GAGVSQSPSNKVTEKGKDVELRCDPISGHTALYWYRQSLGQGLEFLIYFQGNSAPDKSGLPSDRFSAERTGGSVSTLTIQRTQQEDSAVYLCASSLLNEQFFGPGTRLTVL.

The chain combines TRBV6-1 with TRBJ2-2, with 9 bases matching TRBD1. J lost 1 base, V lost 11 bases, and 5 bases had no gene match. The CDR3 spans 14 residues. CDR1 is MNHNS, CDR2 SASEGT, per germline. The CDR3 loop reads CAGTGQGNTGELFF. DNA of the CDR3: TGTGCCGGGACGGGACAGGGGAACACCGGGGAGCTGTTTTTT.

This chain uses TRBV7-8 with TRBJ2-3; perhaps TRBD2 as D (6 bases). The CDR3 contains 16 residues. CDR1 and CDR2 (germline): SGHVS, FQNEAQ. V lost 3 bases, J lost 0 bases, and 13 bases lay in between. This CDR3 reads CASSFDQGGSTDTQYF. CDR3 DNA: TGTGCCAGCAGCTTTGACCAAGGAGGGAGCACAGATACGCAGTATTTT.

The chain joins TRBV7-8 to TRBJ1-5; D not certain. This CDR3 is built from 15 residues. V lost 5 bases and J lost 7, with 18 bases in between. Germline CDR1 SGHVS, CDR2 FQNEAQ. CDR3 sequence reads: CASSPLALGVQPQHF. In DNA, the CDR3 is TGTGCCAGCAGCCCCCTAGCCCTGGGAGTCCAGCCCCAGCATTTT.

The CDR3 spells CASGGSGTGSYEQYF. CDR3 nucleotides: TGTGCCAGCGGAGGAAGCGGGACCGGCTCCTACGAGCAGTACTTC. The V call is TRBV6-5, the J call TRBJ2-7, with 7 positions matching TRBD2. The CDR3 is 15 amino acids. The germline V gene encodes CDR1 MNHEY and CDR2 SVGAGI. J gave up 0 bases and V 8 bases, and 10 bases lay outside the gene matches.

Only a few counts were recorded for this clone. This chain links TRBV6-1 with TRBJ2-1; 10 bases are shared with TRBD2. Trimming took 1 base from V and 4 from J; bases not matched to a gene: 1. The CDR3 is 15 amino acids. Germline loops: CDR1 MNHNS, CDR2 SASEGT. The CDR3: CASSEEAGGYNEQFF. The CDR3 nucleotides are TGTGCCAGCAGTGAAGAAGCGGGGGGGTACAATGAGCAGTTCTTC.

This clone was counted a few times. The V gene is TRBV4-3, the J gene TRBJ2-7; the D gene is possibly TRBD2 (5 bases). With 0 bases removed from V and 5 bases from J, the gap between germline ends came to 17 bases. This CDR3 spans 16 amino acids. Per germline, CDR1 LGHNA and CDR2 YSLEER. CDR3 in DNA: TGCGCCAGCAGCCAAGACCGCGCCCAAGGAGGTCACGAGCAGTACTTC. Amino acids: CASSQDRAQGGHEQYF.

The chain employs TRBV7-3 and TRBJ2-6; D is undetermined. Trimming shortened V by 5 bases and J by 0 bases, and 11 bases separated the two germline ends. This CDR3 is built from 16 residues. Germline V gives CDR1 SGHTA, CDR2 FQGTGA. In DNA form, the CDR3 reads TGTGCCAGCAGCCCAAGAGCCCCCTCTGGGGCCAACGTCCTGACTTTC. It translates to CASSPRAPSGANVLTF.